This T cell receptor beta chain was captured in a study of T cells in Graves' hyperthyroidism and ophthalmopathy. Study in general: Prior to any treatment, at the point of initial diagnosis, peripheral blood was collected. General study results and limits: Ophthalmopathy was identified by the model a median around 5.9 months ahead of onset. Stable hyperthyroidism was separated from ophthalmopathy by a model based on 13 V-J features.

V was clipped by 2 bases and J by 5 bases; unmatched bases: 13. The CDR3 runs 18 residues. Germline V lookup: CDR1 SGHTA, CDR2 FQGTGA. RNA transcripts provided the source from which TCR beta CDR3 regions were amplified. A first-round RT-PCR of the TCR CDR3 used the HTBI primer set. MiXCR, run by TCRdb on the multiplex PCR reads, gives a single entry per CDR3 protein. In the table there are about 360,000 distinct CDR3 sequences, less than 15% of which are singletons. This clonotype occurred many times. What it binds is not known. An absence of ophthalmopathy progression within 18 months meant stable Graves' hyperthyroidism.

The chain links TRBV7-3 to TRBJ2-5, with 11 bases matching TRBD2. The sequencing sample was made of blood. This TCR was sampled from a woman aged 18-29 years with Graves' hyperthyroidism. In DNA, the CDR3 is TGTGCCAGCAGCTTATTATCTTCGCGGGTAGCGGGGGGGGAGACCCAGTACTTC. Protein product: CASSLLSSRVAGGETQYF.